The 26 T cell receptor beta chains below come from one sample, sequenced in a study of immune characteristics of hereditary and idiopathic chronic pancreatitis. The pancreas tissue came from patients undergoing total pancreatectomy with islet autotransplantation. Here immunoSEQ multiplex PCR was the method, and the copy in TCRdb shows in-frame clones only, minus some. Of about 1,900 clones in the sample, more than 65% were seen once. The specimen sequenced was pancreas tissue with hereditary chronic pancreatitis. These receptors all come from a human donor with chronic pancreatitis.

The chain carries TRBV29-1 and TRBJ2-7; 13 positions match TRBD2. Germline V gives CDR1 SQVTM, CDR2 ANQGSEA. The CDR3 sequence is 14 residues long. The ends lost 5 bases at V and 2 bases at J; junction bases unmatched: 3. CDR3 in DNA: TGCAGCGTTACTAGCGGGGGGGCCGCCTACGAGCAGTACTTC. It specifies CSVTSGGAAYEQYF.

The sample holds a few counts of this clone. V is TRBV6-5 and J is TRBJ2-7, with 7 bases lining up with TRBD1. Trimming took 2 bases from V and 1 from J; bases not matched to a gene: 2. CDR3 length: 14 amino acids. The germline gives CDR1 MNHEY, CDR2 SVGAGI. The CDR3 loop is CASSYGDSSYEQYF. The CDR3 DNA follows: TGTGCCAGCAGTTACGGGGACAGTTCCTACGAGCAGTACTTC.

The chain couples TRBV20-1 to TRBJ2-7; D is unresolved. Trimming took 2 bases from V and 3 from J, leaving 5 bases between them. The germline V gene encodes CDR1 DFQATT and CDR2 SNEGSKA (reference sequence). This CDR3 comprises 11 residues. Written as DNA, the CDR3 is TGCAGTGCTAGACATGACTACGAGCAGTACTTC. Amino acid sequence: CSARHDYEQYF.

This chain connects TRBV7-6 to TRBJ2-3, with no clear D. The CDR3 is 13 residues long. The V gene's germline CDR1 is SGHVS and CDR2 FNYEAQ. V was shortened by 5 bases and J by 4 bases, with 10 bases between the two germline ends. CDR3 residues: CASSPSLADTQYF. The CDR3 DNA reads as TGTGCCAGCAGCCCATCTCTCGCAGATACGCAGTATTTT.

The V gene is TRBV6-5, the J gene TRBJ2-1, with TRBD2 matching 12 bases. CDR1 is MNHEY, CDR2 SVGAGI, per germline. J was trimmed by 8 bases and V by 2 bases; bases with no gene match: 4. The CDR3 is 15 amino acids. The chain's CDR3 is CASSYASGGADEQFF. CDR3 nucleotide sequence: TGTGCCAGCAGTTACGCTAGCGGGGGGGCCGATGAGCAGTTCTTC.

This clone was recorded once. The chain uses TRBV28 and TRBJ2-7, with TRBD1 matching 8 bases. The CDR3 spans 15 residues. V gave up 5 bases and J gave up 1 base; unmatched junction bases: 7. Germline V gives CDR1 MDHEN, CDR2 SYDVKM. The CDR3 DNA reads TGTGCCAGCAGTCAACCGGGACAGGCTTCCTACGAGCAGTACTTC. It specifies CASSQPGQASYEQYF.

In regard to this clone: One base away lies a much larger clone, so this may be a sequencing read error. The rearrangement uses TRBV3-1 (or the pseudogene TRBV3-2) and TRBJ2-5, with 8 bases lining up with TRBD2. This CDR3 spans 16 amino acids. Germline loops: CDR1 LGHDT, CDR2 YNNKEL (reference sequence). CDR3 nucleotides: TGTGCCACCAGCCAAGACGGGGGGGGGCCCCGGGAGACCCAGTACTTC. It translates to CATSQDGGGPRETQYF.

This clone was seen only a few times. The chain links TRBV9 to TRBJ2-3; 9 bases are a match to TRBD2. Germline values: CDR1 SGDLS, CDR2 YYNGEE. V lost 0 bases to trimming and J lost 2 bases; unmatched junction nucleotides: 7. The length of the CDR3 is 17 residues. This chain's CDR3 is CASSVESAGGFTDTQYF. As DNA, the CDR3 is TGTGCCAGCAGCGTAGAATCAGCGGGGGGTTTCACAGATACGCAGTATTTT.

The chain is built from TRBV18 and TRBJ2-7; 10 positions match TRBD2. Trimming cost V 6 bases and J 6 bases; bases outside gene matches: 14. The germline V gene has CDR1 KGHSH and CDR2 LQKENI. The CDR3 runs to 16 residues. Here the CDR3 DNA reads TGTGCCAGCTCTCCCCTCCCCCCTAGCGGGGGAATCGAGCAGTACTTC. Its translation is CASSPLPPSGGIEQYF.

This clone was observed a single time. The chain uses TRBV19 and TRBJ1-2, with D possibly matching TRBD1 (5 bases). V was pared by 6 bases and J by 4 bases, with 15 bases between. The CDR3 covers 14 residues. Germline V gene lookup returns CDR1 LNHDA and CDR2 SQIVND (reference sequence). The CDR3 nucleotides are TGTGCCAGTAGGCTCGTTGGGGCAGCCTATGGCTACACCTTC. Its protein product is CASRLVGAAYGYTF.

The V gene is TRBV15, the J gene TRBJ1-2, with TRBD1 as a possible D gene (6 bases). The V gene lost 3 bases and the J gene lost 1 base, with 21 bases spanning the gap. Germline assignment: CDR1 LNHNV and CDR2 YYDKDF (reference sequence). CDR3 size: 18 residues. The CDR3 region has the DNA TGTGCCACCAGCAGGATCCCCGAGACAGGAGAGTTTAACTATGGCTACACCTTC. It specifies CATSRIPETGEFNYGYTF.

The table lists this clone with a count of one. V gene TRBV6-2 or TRBV6-3 combines with J gene TRBJ1-6; D uncertain. CDR1 is MNHEY, CDR2 SVGEGT, per germline. Trimming removed 0 bases at V and 9 bases at J, with 12 bases between. The CDR3 has 15 amino acids. In nucleotides, the CDR3 is TGTGCCAGCAGTTACTCGCCCATCATAGGTTCACCCCTCCACTTT. It codes for CASSYSPIIGSPLHF.

The chain couples TRBV3-1 (or the pseudogene TRBV3-2) to TRBJ2-2, with D tentatively TRBD2 (7 bases). The CDR3 extends over 15 amino acids. From germline, CDR1 is LGHDT and CDR2 YNNKEL (reference sequence). The germline V and J ends were trimmed by 1 base and 6 bases, with 12 bases remaining between them. DNA for the CDR3: TGTGCCAGCAGCCAAGGCGTCGGGGGGCCCGGGGAGCTGTTTTTT. The encoded protein is CASSQGVGGPGELFF.

The count of this clone is one. CDR3 protein: CASSGGLAETSTDTQYF. As DNA, the CDR3 is TGTGCCAGCAGTGGGGGACTAGCAGAAACTAGCACAGATACGCAGTATTTT. The J gene is TRBJ2-3, the V gene TRBV27, with 9 bases lining up with TRBD2. Germline CDR1 MNHEY, CDR2 SMNVEV (reference sequence). This CDR3 spans 17 amino acids. The V and J ends lost 5 bases and 0 bases, in that order; junction bases with no gene match: 9.

The J gene is TRBJ2-3, the V gene TRBV30; possible D gene TRBD2, 5 bases. This CDR3 region has 13 residues. Germline CDR1 reads GTSNPN; CDR2 reads SVGIG (reference sequence). With 3 bases removed from V and 2 bases from J, the gap between germline ends came to 9 bases. CDR3 DNA: TGTGCCTGGAGGACGGGGTACACAGATACGCAGTATTTT. This sequence encodes CAWRTGYTDTQYF.

The rearrangement links TRBV6-2 or TRBV6-3 to TRBJ1-5, with D unclear. The CDR3 consists of 13 residues. The germline V gene has CDR1 MNHEY and CDR2 SVGEGT. Deletions cut 3 bases from V and 4 bases from J, with 7 bases between. CDR3 region: CASSYTENQPQHF. CDR3 DNA sequence: TGTGCCAGCAGTTATACAGAGAATCAGCCCCAGCATTTT.

This chain uses TRBV5-1 with TRBJ1-1; the match to TRBD1 covers 8 bases. V lost 4 bases and J lost 1; bases outside the gene matches: 6. The CDR3 totals 15 residues. Germline V CDR1 and CDR2: SGHRS, YFSETQ. This chain's CDR3 is CASSLSGTGNTEAFF. The CDR3 nucleotides are TGCGCCAGCAGCCTATCCGGGACAGGGAACACTGAAGCTTTCTTT.

This clone was recorded only once. This chain connects TRBV6-4 to TRBJ2-2; 8 bases match TRBD1. The CDR3 sequence is 14 residues long. Germline-derived CDR1 and CDR2 are MRHNA and SNTAGT. V shed 0 bases, J shed 6 bases, and the junction held 0 bases outside the gene matches. DNA for the CDR3: TGTGCCAGCAGTGACTCGACAGGGGCCGGGGAGCTGTTTTTT. Protein product: CASSDSTGAGELFF.

This clone was counted only a few times. This CDR3 is also generated by other DNA sequences in the sample. The chain recombines TRBV5-4 with TRBJ1-6; 10 nucleotides line up with TRBD1. After removal of 6 bases from V and 10 bases from J, the junction contained 7 bases not matched to a gene. The CDR3 contains 14 residues. Germline V CDR1 and CDR2: SGHNT, YYREEE (reference sequence). The CDR3: CASKDGTGVSPLHF. CDR3 sequence (DNA): TGTGCCAGCAAAGACGGGACAGGGGTATCACCCCTCCACTTT. The whole variable domain, remainder taken from reference TRBV5-4 and TRBJ1-6, is ETGVTQSPTHLIKTRGQQVTLRCSSQSGHNTVSWYQQALGQGPQFIFQYYREEENGRGNFPPRFSGLQFPNYSSELNVNALELDDSALYLCASKDGTGVSPLHFGNGTRLTVT.

V gene TRBV6-5 combines with J gene TRBJ2-7; 8 positions agree with TRBD1. The CDR3 covers 14 residues. The V segment lost 9 bases and the J segment 2 bases; nucleotides outside the gene matches: 9. The germline V gene has CDR1 MNHEY and CDR2 SVGAGI. CDR3 in amino acids: CASTQGANTYEQYF. The CDR3 nucleotides read TGTGCCAGTACCCAGGGGGCGAATACCTACGAGCAGTACTTC.

This clone was seen a single time. The V and J genes are TRBV12-3 or TRBV12-4 and TRBJ1-5; TRBD1 might be the D (5 bases). There are 13 residues in the CDR3. With 1 base removed from V and 5 bases from J, the gap between germline ends came to 6 bases. The CDR3 here is CASSLGTYQPQHF. The CDR3 region has the DNA TGTGCCAGCAGTTTAGGGACATATCAGCCCCAGCATTTT.

J is TRBJ2-1 and V is TRBV9, with a possible D match to TRBD2 (6 bases). V was clipped by 6 bases and J by 1 base, with 17 bases between them. Germline V gives CDR1 SGDLS, CDR2 YYNGEE. The CDR3 covers 16 residues. DNA for the CDR3: TGTGCCAGCACCACGGAGGGCAGGAGGTCCTACAATGAGCAGTTCTTC. Its protein is CASTTEGRRSYNEQFF.

The rearrangement joins TRBV9 to TRBJ2-7; D gene ambiguous. From germline, CDR1 is SGDLS and CDR2 YYNGEE. The CDR3 length is 13 residues. V dropped 2 bases and J dropped 5 bases, with 11 bases sitting between them. CDR3 in amino acids: CASSVHPSDEQYF. The DNA for the CDR3 is TGTGCCAGCAGCGTTCACCCCAGCGACGAGCAGTACTTC.

This clone showed up just a few times. In DNA form, the CDR3 reads TGCAGCGGCAATCTGGGGGGGGTAGAGACCCAGTACTTC. It is translated as CSGNLGGVETQYF. The J gene is TRBJ2-5, the V gene TRBV29-1; 7 bases are a match to TRBD2. The ends lost 7 bases at V and 4 bases at J; junction bases unmatched: 9. The V gene's germline CDR1 is SQVTM and CDR2 ANQGSEA. The CDR3 is 13 amino acids.

V usage is TRBV4-2 and J usage is TRBJ1-1; TRBD1 agrees at 11 bases. Germline trimming cut 0 bases from V and 4 bases from J; bases unmatched to any gene: 1. Per the germline V gene, CDR1 is LGHNA and CDR2 is YNFKEQ. The CDR3 length is 15 residues. The CDR3 loop is CASSQEGTGGTEAFF. The CDR3 nucleotides are TGTGCCAGCAGCCAAGAGGGGACAGGGGGCACTGAAGCTTTCTTT.

The chain has TRBV5-6 and TRBJ1-2; D is unclear. CDR1 and CDR2 from the germline V gene are SGHDT and YYEEEE. The V end was cut by 1 base, the J end by 1 base, with 11 bases between. The CDR3 runs to 15 residues. In nucleotides, the CDR3 is TGTGCCAGCAGCTTGAAACAGCCACTTAACTATGGCTACACCTTC. It specifies CASSLKQPLNYGYTF.